A single sample is the source of the 24 T cell receptor beta chains below, sequenced in a study of T cells in localized non-small cell lung cancer. Produced via immunoSEQ multiplex PCR; TCRdb's table is partial and in-frame only. Among roughly 35,000 clones listed, roughly 90% were seen once. The specimen was peripheral blood mononuclear cells, collected before any cancer treatment. All receptors come from a female donor older than 55 with stage II lung adenocarcinoma.

This sequence joins TRBV5-5 and TRBJ1-4, with 12 bases matching TRBD1. The germline V gene encodes CDR1 SGHKS and CDR2 YYEKEE (reference sequence). The J segment lost 1 base and the V segment lost 1 base, leaving 11 bases of the junction unmatched. The CDR3 is 20 amino acids. The CDR3 here is CASSLTGQGAAGRTNEKLFF. The CDR3 coding sequence is TGTGCCAGCAGCTTGACGGGACAGGGGGCCGCCGGAAGAACTAATGAAAAACTGTTTTTT.

In this sample, this clone turned up a few times. This chain joins TRBV5-1 and TRBJ2-6, with unresolved D. The CDR3 is made up of 15 amino acids. CDR1 is SGHRS, CDR2 YFSETQ, per germline. Trimming removed 1 base from V and 0 bases from J, with 5 bases in between. The CDR3 spells CASSLYSSGANVLTF. CDR3 in DNA: TGCGCCAGCAGCTTGTACAGCTCTGGGGCCAACGTCCTGACTTTC. The full variable domain, rest sourced from reference TRBV5-1 and TRBJ2-6, is KAGVTQTPRYLIKTRGQQVTLSCSPISGHRSVSWYQQTPGQGLQFLFEYFSETQRNKGNFPGRFSGRQFSNSRSEMNVSTLELGDSALYLCASSLYSSGANVLTFGAGSRLTVL.

V usage is TRBV11-2 and J usage is TRBJ2-1; TRBD2 matches 8 bases. V shed 6 bases and J 4 bases; nucleotides not matched to a gene: 8. The germline gives CDR1 SGHAT, CDR2 FQNNGV. CDR3 length equals 15 residues. The DNA for the CDR3 is TGTGCCAGCAGACAGAGCGGGAGTTCGTACAATGAGCAGTTCTTC. It is translated as CASRQSGSSYNEQFF.

The chain uses TRBV9 and TRBJ1-2; perhaps TRBD1 as D (5 bases). In germline, CDR1 is SGDLS, CDR2 YYNGEE. V was cut by 4 bases and J by 8 bases, with 18 bases left in between. This CDR3 has 14 residues. The CDR3 DNA follows: TGTGCCAGCAGCCTCCCGGGGGGGGGAGAGGGCTACACCTTC. Encoded protein: CASSLPGGGEGYTF.

The table lists this clone with a count of one. The gene calls are TRBV5-1 and TRBJ2-1, with a tentative D call TRBD2 (6 bases). There are 16 residues in the CDR3. The V gene lost 4 bases and the J gene lost 2 bases, with 16 bases spanning the gap. Germline V gene lookup returns CDR1 SGHRS and CDR2 YFSETQ. DNA for the CDR3: TGCGCCAGCAGCAAGGAGGGCCGAGGCCCCTACAATGAGCAGTTCTTC. This sequence encodes CASSKEGRGPYNEQFF.

The count of this clone is one. The rearrangement links TRBV6-5 to TRBJ2-7; TRBD2 might be the D (5 bases). The CDR3 covers 15 residues. CDR1 is MNHEY, CDR2 SVGAGI, per germline. V lost 5 bases to trimming and J lost 3 bases, with 17 bases between them. CDR3 sequence reads: CASSPRMEAYYEQYF. The CDR3 bases are TGTGCCAGCAGTCCACGGATGGAGGCCTACTACGAGCAGTACTTC.

The rearrangement joins TRBV7-2 to TRBJ1-1; maybe TRBD1 (6 bases). Trimming stripped 4 bases from V and 10 bases from J, with 19 bases between. This CDR3 comprises 14 residues. Germline loops: CDR1 SGHTA, CDR2 FQGNSA. Written as DNA, the CDR3 is TGTGCCAGCAGCTCCCTAGGGGGTAGAGAGGGAGCTTTCTTT. Translation: CASSSLGGREGAFF.

The chain links TRBV13 to TRBJ1-2; D perhaps matches TRBD1 (6 bases). Trimming removed 5 bases at V and 0 bases at J, with 19 bases between. Germline V gene sequence: CDR1 PRHDT, CDR2 FYEKMQ (reference sequence). The CDR3 spans 17 residues. Written as DNA, the CDR3 is TGTGCCAGCAGCAAGCAGTACAGGGCCAGCTCTAACTATGGCTACACCTTC. It yields the protein CASSKQYRASSNYGYTF.

This chain uses TRBV27 with TRBJ2-7; 8 bases map to TRBD2. The CDR3 is 17 residues long. Germline V CDR1 and CDR2: MNHEY, SMNVEV (reference sequence). Germline trimming cut 6 bases from V and 1 base from J; bases unmatched to any gene: 14. The CDR3 DNA follows: TGTGCCAGCAGCGCCCCACCTCTTAGCGGGATGTCCTACGAGCAGTACTTC. This translates into CASSAPPLSGMSYEQYF.

The genes are TRBV14 and TRBJ1-1; D uncertain. The CDR3 has 13 amino acids. CDR1 and CDR2 from the germline V gene are SGHDN and FVKESK. Deletions cut 8 bases from V and 4 bases from J, with 14 bases between. The CDR3 nucleotides read TGTGCCAGCCGAAAGATGGGGAGCACTGAAGCTTTCTTT. Residues: CASRKMGSTEAFF.

The V and J genes are TRBV18 and TRBJ1-2, with 10 bases matching TRBD1. The CDR3 covers 15 residues. Germline CDR1 KGHSH, CDR2 LQKENI. Trimming cost V 3 bases and J 3 bases; bases outside gene matches: 4. CDR3 protein: CASSPAGTGDYGYTF. CDR3 DNA: TGTGCCAGCTCACCGGCCGGGACAGGGGACTATGGCTACACCTTC.

This sequence joins TRBV11-3 and TRBJ2-3; D is ambiguous. This CDR3 has 13 amino acids. V gave up 3 bases and J gave up 2 bases, with 6 bases separating them. Germline loops: CDR1 SGHNT, CDR2 YENEEA. This chain's CDR3 is CASSLSLTDTQYF. The CDR3 DNA reads TGTGCCAGCAGCTTGAGTCTCACAGATACGCAGTATTTT.

The chain combines TRBV4-1 with TRBJ1-6; D is ambiguous. CDR3 length: 13 amino acids. The ends were cut back, 3 bases at V and 10 bases at J, with 10 bases in the middle. The germline gives CDR1 MGHRA, CDR2 YSYEKL. CDR3 loop: CASSQGLGSPLHF. The CDR3, as DNA: TGCGCCAGCAGCCAGGGGTTAGGGTCACCCCTCCACTTT.

The chain carries TRBV4-3 and TRBJ2-5, with TRBD2 matching over 11 bases. V gave up 1 base and J gave up 1 base; unmatched junction bases: 2. CDR1 is LGHNA and CDR2 is YSLEER in the germline V gene. This CDR3 has 16 residues. As DNA, the CDR3 is TGCGCCAGCAGCCAAGGCACTAGCGGGGGCCAAGAGACCCAGTACTTC. It translates to CASSQGTSGGQETQYF.

This chain joins TRBV15 and TRBJ2-1; D could derive from TRBD1 or TRBD2 (6 bases each). Trimming took off 6 bases at V and 8 bases at J, with 17 bases between the two ends. The CDR3 length is 14 residues. Germline V CDR1 and CDR2: LNHNV, YYDKDF (reference sequence). As DNA, the CDR3 is TGTGCCACCAGAGACGAGGGGGGCTTCGATGAGCAGTTCTTC. It yields the protein CATRDEGGFDEQFF.

The rearrangement links TRBV28 to TRBJ1-6; 9 positions match TRBD1. The CDR3 length is 15 residues. CDR1 MDHEN and CDR2 SYDVKM come from the germline V gene. Losses at the gene ends were 5 bases for V and 9 bases for J; bases not matched to a gene: 8. In DNA, the CDR3 is TGTGCCAGCAGTAGTTACCGGGACAGGGCTTCACCCCTCCACTTT. As protein: CASSSYRDRASPLHF.

In its sample, this clone was seen a few times. V usage is TRBV7-3 and J usage is TRBJ1-2, with TRBD1 identical over 7 bases. This CDR3 is 15 amino acids long. Trimming at V came to 6 bases and at J to 1 base, leaving 8 bases not matched to a gene. Germline V lookup: CDR1 SGHTA, CDR2 FQGTGA. The CDR3 nucleotides are TGTGCCAGCAGGTTACAGTCAGGGGGTAACTATGGCTACACCTTC. It specifies CASRLQSGGNYGYTF. Full variable domain (remainder filled in from reference TRBV7-3 and TRBJ1-2): GAGVSQTPSNKVTEKGKYVELRCDPISGHTALYWYRQSLGQGPEFLIYFQGTGAADDSGLPNDRFFAVRPEGSVSTLKIQRTERGDSAVYLCASRLQSGGNYGYTFGSGTRLTVV.

The V call is TRBV14, the J call TRBJ2-2, with TRBD1 identical over 10 bases. The CDR3 sequence is 14 residues long. Trimming at V came to 4 bases and at J to 7 bases, leaving 3 bases not matched to a gene. CDR1 and CDR2 from the germline V gene are SGHDN and FVKESK. For the CDR3, the DNA is TGTGCCAGCAGCCGGGACAGGGGAGTCGGGGAGCTGTTTTTT. Translating gives CASSRDRGVGELFF.

V gene TRBV6-1 combines with J gene TRBJ1-5; D possibly corresponds to TRBD1 (6 bases). With 10 bases removed from V and 2 bases from J, the gap between germline ends came to 15 bases. CDR1 is MNHNS and CDR2 is SASEGT in the germline V gene. CDR3 length equals 14 residues. The CDR3 loop reads CATQDSFGNQPQHF. CDR3 bases: TGTGCCACCCAGGACAGTTTTGGCAATCAGCCCCAGCATTTT.

This clone was recorded only once. The rearrangement links TRBV28 to TRBJ1-5, with D perhaps TRBD1 (5 bases). The germline V gene has CDR1 MDHEN and CDR2 SYDVKM. Trimming shortened V by 3 bases and J by 1 base, and 10 bases separated the two germline ends. The CDR3 contains 15 residues. CDR3 amino acids: CASSFGRDSNQPQHF. DNA of the CDR3: TGTGCCAGCAGTTTTGGCAGGGACAGCAATCAGCCCCAGCATTTT.

The rearrangement links TRBV7-9 to TRBJ2-3; perhaps TRBD1 as D (6 bases). This CDR3 region has 14 residues. Looked up from germline, CDR1 is SEHNR and CDR2 is FQNEAQ (reference sequence). Trimming pared 5 bases from V and 3 bases from J, leaving 12 bases between. DNA of the CDR3: TGTGCCAGCAGCCCCTGGGGGACAACAGATACGCAGTATTTT. It specifies CASSPWGTTDTQYF.

V gene TRBV30 combines with J gene TRBJ2-6; D gene uncertain. The CDR3 length is 17 residues. Germline CDR1 GTSNPN, CDR2 SVGIG (reference sequence). V gave up 4 bases and J gave up 1 base, with 17 bases separating them. The CDR3 here is CAWTDTAARSGANVLTF. The CDR3 DNA sequence: TGTGCCTGGACCGATACAGCCGCACGTTCTGGGGCCAACGTCCTGACTTTC.

This rearrangement joins TRBV30 to TRBJ1-4, with D uncertain. Trimming shortened V by 0 bases and J by 8 bases, and 16 bases separated the two germline ends. CDR1 is GTSNPN, CDR2 SVGIG, per germline (reference sequence). CDR3 size: 15 residues. The CDR3 loop is CAWSVPEATGEKLFF. Here the CDR3 DNA reads TGTGCCTGGAGTGTACCGGAAGCCACCGGGGAAAAACTGTTTTTT.

This chain uses TRBV5-1 with TRBJ2-1; possibly TRBD1 for D (6 bases). This CDR3 spans 15 amino acids. The germline V gene has CDR1 SGHRS and CDR2 YFSETQ. With 0 bases removed from V and 3 bases from J, the gap between germline ends came to 10 bases. For the CDR3, the DNA is TGCGCCAGCAGCTTGGCGGACAGCGGCTACAATGAGCAGTTCTTC. Amino acid sequence: CASSLADSGYNEQFF.